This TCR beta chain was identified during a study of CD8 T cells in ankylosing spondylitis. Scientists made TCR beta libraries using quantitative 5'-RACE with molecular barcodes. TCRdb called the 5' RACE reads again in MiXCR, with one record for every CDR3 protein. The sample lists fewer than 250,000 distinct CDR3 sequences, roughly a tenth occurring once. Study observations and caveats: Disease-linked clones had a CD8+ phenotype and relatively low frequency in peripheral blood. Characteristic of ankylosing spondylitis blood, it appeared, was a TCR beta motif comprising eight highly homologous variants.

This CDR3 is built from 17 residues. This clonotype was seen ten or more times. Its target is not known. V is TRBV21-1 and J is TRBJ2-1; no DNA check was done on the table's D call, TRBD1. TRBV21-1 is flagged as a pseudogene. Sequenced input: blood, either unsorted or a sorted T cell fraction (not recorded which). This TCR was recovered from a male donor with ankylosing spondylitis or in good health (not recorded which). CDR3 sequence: CASSKEGVRTGVVEQFF. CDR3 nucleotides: TGTGCCAGCAGCAAAGAGGGGGTCCGGACAGGGGTTGTTGAGCAGTTCTTC.